One sample yielded the 13 T cell receptor beta chains listed below, sequenced in a study of shared clonotypes between healthy human individuals (dated by TCRdb to 2018 to 2020). Library preparation used the immunoSEQ multiplex PCR assay. TCRdb retrieved this table from immuneACCESS and kept in-frame rearrangements only. Not all clones are present; in checked studies, unresolved V genes account for under half, and no reason is known for the remainder. Recorded for this sample are approximately 2.1 million clones; approximately 93% of them occurred a single time. The ten largest clones represent approximately 0.4% of the sample. Sequencing was performed on naive CD4+ T cells from PBMCs. In the paper's terms, the cell subset or site label means: CD45RA+ positively selected. These receptor sequences come from a man aged 18 to 29 in good health. Some clones in this sample may be carry-over from other donors' samples.

This clone was observed a single time. J is TRBJ2-7 and V is TRBV10-3, with 10 bases identical to TRBD1. The trim removed 9 bases at V and 7 bases at J, leaving 9 bases unmatched. The germline CDR1 and CDR2 sequences are ENHRY and SYGVKD. The CDR3 runs 13 residues. Here the CDR3 reads CAIRSGQGSEQYF. The CDR3 region has the DNA TGTGCCATTCGTTCGGGACAGGGGAGTGAGCAGTACTTC.

V and J are TRBV10-3 and TRBJ1-1; D not certain. The germline V gene has CDR1 ENHRY and CDR2 SYGVKD. The CDR3 length is 14 residues. The germline V and J ends were trimmed by 3 bases and 0 bases, with 8 bases remaining between them. The CDR3 region has the DNA TGTGCCATCAGTGACAGACATATGAACACTGAAGCTTTCTTT. Translation: CAISDRHMNTEAFF.

The rearrangement links TRBV5-1 to TRBJ2-2; possibly TRBD1 for D (6 bases). CDR1 and CDR2 from the germline V gene are SGHRS and YFSETQ. The CDR3 consists of 17 residues. The V end was cut by 4 bases, the J end by 0 bases, with 16 bases between. The CDR3 is CASSGSQGMTNTGELFF. The CDR3 region has the DNA TGCGCCAGCAGCGGATCACAGGGTATGACGAACACCGGGGAGCTGTTTTTT.

The V call is TRBV15, the J call TRBJ2-7; 10 positions match TRBD1. Germline V gene data show CDR1 as LNHNV and CDR2 as YYDKDF (reference sequence). The V and J ends lost 1 base and 7 bases, in that order; junction bases with no gene match: 4. The CDR3 loop spans 14 amino acids. Here the CDR3 reads CATSRVRTGGEQYF. CDR3 in DNA: TGTGCCACCAGCAGAGTTCGGACAGGGGGGGAGCAGTACTTC.

The chain uses TRBV10-1 and TRBJ2-1; 9 bases map to TRBD2. The V gene's germline CDR1 is WNHNN and CDR2 SYGVQD (reference sequence). V lost 7 bases, J lost 4 bases, and 20 bases stayed unmatched. There are 19 residues in the CDR3. Here the CDR3 reads CASIEKILGLATFYNEQFF. The CDR3 DNA reads TGCGCCAGCATCGAGAAAATATTGGGACTAGCAACGTTTTACAATGAGCAGTTCTTC.

This clone appeared a few times. This CDR3 is also generated by other DNA sequences in the sample. The CDR3 sequence: CASSLANTEAFF. Written as DNA, the CDR3 is TGTGCCAGCAGCTTAGCTAACACTGAAGCTTTCTTT. The chain is built from TRBV11-2 and TRBJ1-1, with D unclear. This CDR3 contains 12 residues. Trimming took off 1 base at V and 2 bases at J, with 2 bases between the two ends. Germline V gene data show CDR1 as SGHAT and CDR2 as FQNNGV.

V usage is TRBV7-2 and J usage is TRBJ2-5; D is unclear. Trimming removed 3 bases at V and 5 bases at J, with 13 bases between. This CDR3 has 14 amino acids. Germline V gene data show CDR1 as SGHTA and CDR2 as FQGNSA. The CDR3 spells CASSLSGTGETQYF. CDR3 in DNA: TGTGCCAGCAGCTTGAGTGGTACCGGTGAGACCCAGTACTTC.

This sequence joins TRBV4-1 and TRBJ2-1; 11 nucleotides align to TRBD2. This CDR3 has 16 amino acids. Unmatched junction bases numbered 7, after V lost 1 base and J lost 8 bases. Germline V gene lookup returns CDR1 MGHRA and CDR2 YSYEKL. CDR3: CASSQGLGLAEDEQFF. The CDR3 region has the DNA TGCGCCAGCAGCCAAGGGTTGGGACTAGCGGAAGATGAGCAGTTCTTC.

The CDR3 DNA is TGTGCCAGCAGTTACTCCGGTTCGACAGCCAACTATGGCTACACCTTC. Protein: CASSYSGSTANYGYTF. J is TRBJ1-2 and V is TRBV6-6; TRBD1 might be the D (5 bases). V was cut by 0 bases and J by 2 bases, with 13 bases left in between. This CDR3 is built from 16 residues. Germline V gene sequence: CDR1 MNHNY, CDR2 SVGAGI (reference sequence).

The V gene is TRBV27, the J gene TRBJ2-6, with D perhaps being TRBD1 or TRBD2 (6 bases each). CDR1 is MNHEY and CDR2 is SMNVEV in the germline V gene (reference sequence). CDR3 length equals 17 residues. V lost 5 bases, J lost 3 bases, and 17 bases lay in between. The CDR3 nucleotides read TGTGCCAGCAGTACCCGGGGGCCCCCTTTTGGGGCCAACGTCCTGACTTTC. Its translation is CASSTRGPPFGANVLTF.

The chain couples TRBV5-1 to TRBJ1-4; the D gene is possibly TRBD1 (5 bases). V was trimmed by 4 bases and J by 5 bases, leaving 15 bases between them. This CDR3 is 15 amino acids long. Germline CDR1 SGHRS, CDR2 YFSETQ. CDR3: CASSPGLWGNEKLFF. DNA for the CDR3: TGCGCCAGCAGCCCGGGTCTCTGGGGGAATGAAAAACTGTTTTTT.

This chain connects TRBV6-5 to TRBJ2-7, with a weak D call TRBD1 (6 bases). The CDR3 loop spans 13 amino acids. Trimming left V 5 bases short and J 2 bases short, with 10 bases between. CDR1 is MNHEY and CDR2 is SVGAGI in the germline V gene. The CDR3 protein is CASSQQGTYEQYF. CDR3 nucleotide sequence: TGTGCCAGCAGTCAACAGGGTACCTACGAGCAGTACTTC.

This rearrangement joins TRBV7-8 to TRBJ2-1; no definite D call. Germline V gene data show CDR1 as SGHVS and CDR2 as FQNEAQ. V was cut by 0 bases and J by 3 bases, with 9 bases left in between. The CDR3 is 15 amino acids. CDR3 DNA: TGTGCCAGCAGCTTAGCGTCGAGGTACTACAATGAGCAGTTCTTC. This gives the protein CASSLASRYYNEQFF.